These 7 T cell receptor beta chains originate from one sample sequenced in a study of blood T cell repertoires in COVID-19. TCRdb's table, derived via immunoSEQ multiplex PCR, lists solely in-frame clones and lacks some. Of about 100,000 clones in the sample, around four fifths were seen once. Sequencing was done on a sample of peripheral blood. Receptors originate from a woman in her seventies with acute or convalescent COVID-19.

This rearrangement joins TRBV3-1 (or the pseudogene TRBV3-2) to TRBJ2-7, with 10 bases fitting TRBD1. CDR1 is LGHDT and CDR2 is YNNKEL in the germline V gene (reference sequence). With 5 bases clipped from V and 2 bases from J, the junction kept 6 bases outside the gene matches. CDR3 length: 15 amino acids. Here the CDR3 reads CASSYGTGDTYEQYF. In nucleotides, the CDR3 is TGTGCCAGCAGCTACGGGACAGGGGATACCTACGAGCAGTACTTC.

This chain links TRBV30 with TRBJ1-1, with D possibly matching TRBD1 (6 bases). Germline V gene sequence: CDR1 GTSNPN, CDR2 SVGIG (reference sequence). V was clipped by 2 bases and J by 4 bases, with 11 bases between them. The CDR3 is 13 amino acids. Written as DNA, the CDR3 is TGTGCCTGGAGTCGGGGGGGGCTCACTGAAGCTTTCTTT. Amino acids: CAWSRGGLTEAFF.

The rearrangement joins TRBV19 to TRBJ1-2, with TRBD1 matching 7 bases. The V segment lost 4 bases and the J segment 3 bases; nucleotides outside the gene matches: 11. The CDR3 loop spans 16 amino acids. Germline V gives CDR1 LNHDA, CDR2 SQIVND (reference sequence). This CDR3 is CASSKQGGALDYGYTF. CDR3 nucleotides: TGTGCCAGTAGTAAGCAAGGGGGCGCTTTAGACTATGGCTACACCTTC.

V and J are TRBV19 and TRBJ2-3; tentatively, D is TRBD1 (6 bases). The germline gives CDR1 LNHDA, CDR2 SQIVND (reference sequence). This CDR3 is built from 14 residues. Trimming removed 4 bases at V and 5 bases at J, with 13 bases between. CDR3: CASSKGVTKDTQYF. The CDR3 DNA follows: TGTGCCAGTAGTAAGGGGGTGACCAAAGATACGCAGTATTTT.

This clone has a single count. The gene calls are TRBV7-3 and TRBJ2-3, with 9 bases lining up with TRBD2. V shed 5 bases and J 4 bases; nucleotides not matched to a gene: 7. Germline CDR1 reads SGHTA; CDR2 reads FQGTGA. This CDR3 has 15 residues. CDR3 protein: CASSLTGGGADTQYF. The CDR3, as DNA: TGTGCCAGCAGCCTGACGGGCGGGGGGGCAGATACGCAGTATTTT.

The gene calls are TRBV5-1 and TRBJ2-5; D ambiguous. The CDR3 has 13 residues. CDR1 is SGHRS and CDR2 is YFSETQ in the germline V gene. Trimming cost V 0 bases and J 1 base, with 4 bases left between them. CDR3 sequence reads: CASSLASQETQYF. The DNA of the CDR3 is TGCGCCAGCAGCTTGGCATCCCAAGAGACCCAGTACTTC.

With respect to this clone: Distinct nucleotide sequences in the sample also encode this CDR3. The chain joins TRBV3-1 (or the pseudogene TRBV3-2) to TRBJ1-1; 7 nucleotides agree with TRBD1. CDR1 is LGHDT and CDR2 is YNNKEL in the germline V gene (reference sequence). CDR3 length: 14 residues. V gave up 3 bases and J gave up 4 bases; unmatched junction bases: 5. CDR3 loop: CASSQGQLSTEAFF. As DNA, the CDR3 is TGTGCCAGCAGCCAGGGACAGCTGTCCACTGAAGCTTTCTTT.